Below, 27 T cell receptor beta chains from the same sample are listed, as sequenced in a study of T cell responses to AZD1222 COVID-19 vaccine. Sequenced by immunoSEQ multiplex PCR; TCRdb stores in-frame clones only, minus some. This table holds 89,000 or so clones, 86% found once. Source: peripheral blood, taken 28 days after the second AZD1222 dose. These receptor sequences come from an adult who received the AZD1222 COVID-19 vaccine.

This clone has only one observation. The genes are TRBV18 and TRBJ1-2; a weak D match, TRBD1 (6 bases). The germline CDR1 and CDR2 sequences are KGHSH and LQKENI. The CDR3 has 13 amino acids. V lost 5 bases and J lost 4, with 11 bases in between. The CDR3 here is CASSTLDSYGYTF. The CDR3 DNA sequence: TGTGCCAGCTCAACCTTGGACAGCTATGGCTACACCTTC.

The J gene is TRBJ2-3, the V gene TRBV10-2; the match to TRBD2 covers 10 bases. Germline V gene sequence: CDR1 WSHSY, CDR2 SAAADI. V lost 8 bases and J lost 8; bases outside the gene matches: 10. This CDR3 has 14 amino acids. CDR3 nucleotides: TGCGCCAGCCGGACTAGCGGACCCCAGGGTACGCAGTATTTT. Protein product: CASRTSGPQGTQYF.

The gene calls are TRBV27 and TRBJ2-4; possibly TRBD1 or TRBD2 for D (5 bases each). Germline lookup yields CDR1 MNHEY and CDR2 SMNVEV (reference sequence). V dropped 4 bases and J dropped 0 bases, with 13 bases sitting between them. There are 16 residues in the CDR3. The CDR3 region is CASSYTDGGAKNIQYF. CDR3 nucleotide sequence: TGTGCCAGCAGTTACACCGATGGGGGAGCCAAAAACATTCAGTACTTC.

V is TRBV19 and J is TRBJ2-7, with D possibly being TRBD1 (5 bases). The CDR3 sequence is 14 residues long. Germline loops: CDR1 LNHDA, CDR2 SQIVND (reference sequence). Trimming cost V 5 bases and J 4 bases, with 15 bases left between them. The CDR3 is CASSPGSGSYEQYF. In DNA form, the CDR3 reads TGTGCCAGTAGTCCTGGATCAGGGTCGTACGAGCAGTACTTC.

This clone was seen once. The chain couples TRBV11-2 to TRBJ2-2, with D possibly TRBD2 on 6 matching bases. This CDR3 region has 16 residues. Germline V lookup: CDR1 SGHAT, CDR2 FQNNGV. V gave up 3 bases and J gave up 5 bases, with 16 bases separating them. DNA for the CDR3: TGTGCCAGCAGCTTCGGACTGGCCGGGGGAACCGGGGAGCTGTTTTTT. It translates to CASSFGLAGGTGELFF.

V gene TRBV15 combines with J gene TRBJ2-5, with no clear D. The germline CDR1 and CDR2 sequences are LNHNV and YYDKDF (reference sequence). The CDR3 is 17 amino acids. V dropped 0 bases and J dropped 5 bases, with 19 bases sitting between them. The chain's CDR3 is CATSRDSVRFSQETQYF. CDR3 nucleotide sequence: TGTGCCACCAGCAGAGATTCGGTGCGTTTTAGCCAGGAGACCCAGTACTTC.

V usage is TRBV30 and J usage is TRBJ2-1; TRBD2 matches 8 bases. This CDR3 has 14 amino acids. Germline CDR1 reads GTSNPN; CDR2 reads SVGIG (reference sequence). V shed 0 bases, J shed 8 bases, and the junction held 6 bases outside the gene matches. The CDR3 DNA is TGTGCCTGGAGTGTTGCGGGGGGCTTCTATGAGCAGTTCTTC. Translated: CAWSVAGGFYEQFF.

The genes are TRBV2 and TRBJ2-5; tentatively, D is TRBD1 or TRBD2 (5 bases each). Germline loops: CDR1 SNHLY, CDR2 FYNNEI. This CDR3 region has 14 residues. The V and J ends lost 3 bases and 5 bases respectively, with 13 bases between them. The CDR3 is CASSEGRAPETQYF. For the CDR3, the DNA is TGTGCCAGCAGTGAGGGGCGGGCCCCGGAGACCCAGTACTTC.

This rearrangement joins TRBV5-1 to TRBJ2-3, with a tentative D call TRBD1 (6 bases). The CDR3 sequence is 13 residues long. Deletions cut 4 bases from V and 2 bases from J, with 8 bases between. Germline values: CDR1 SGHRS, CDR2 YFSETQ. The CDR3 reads CASSRTATDTQYF. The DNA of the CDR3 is TGCGCCAGCAGCCGGACAGCCACAGATACGCAGTATTTT.

The CDR3 here is CASSPGTTTEAFF. CDR3 DNA: TGTGCCAGCAGCCCCGGGACGACTACTGAAGCTTTCTTT. The chain recombines TRBV16 with TRBJ1-1; TRBD1 might be the D (5 bases). This CDR3 is 13 amino acids long. V lost 4 bases to trimming and J lost 5 bases, with 11 bases between them. Germline CDR1 and CDR2: KGHSY and FQNENV.

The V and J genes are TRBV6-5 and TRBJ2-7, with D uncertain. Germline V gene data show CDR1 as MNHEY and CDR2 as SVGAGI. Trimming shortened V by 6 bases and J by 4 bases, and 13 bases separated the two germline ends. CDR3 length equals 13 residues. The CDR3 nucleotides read TGTGCCAGCAGGGCCCTGCACAGTTACGAGCAGTACTTC. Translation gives CASRALHSYEQYF.

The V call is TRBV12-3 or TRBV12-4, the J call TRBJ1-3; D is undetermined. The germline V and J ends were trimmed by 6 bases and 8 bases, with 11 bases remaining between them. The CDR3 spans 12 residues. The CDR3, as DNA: TGTGCCAGCAGGGCAGTAAGAGACACCATATATTTT. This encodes CASRAVRDTIYF.

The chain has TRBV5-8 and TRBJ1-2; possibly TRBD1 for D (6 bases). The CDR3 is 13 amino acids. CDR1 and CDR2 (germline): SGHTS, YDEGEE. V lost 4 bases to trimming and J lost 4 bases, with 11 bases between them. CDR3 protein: CASSPRTVYGYTF. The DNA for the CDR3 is TGTGCCAGCAGCCCTAGGACAGTCTATGGCTACACCTTC.

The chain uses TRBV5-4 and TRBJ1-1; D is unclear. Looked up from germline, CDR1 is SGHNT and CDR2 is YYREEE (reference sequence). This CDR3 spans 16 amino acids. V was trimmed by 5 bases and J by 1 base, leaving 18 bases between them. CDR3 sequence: CASSPIGQRSNTEAFF. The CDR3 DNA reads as TGTGCCAGCAGTCCGATTGGCCAACGGTCGAACACTGAAGCTTTCTTT.

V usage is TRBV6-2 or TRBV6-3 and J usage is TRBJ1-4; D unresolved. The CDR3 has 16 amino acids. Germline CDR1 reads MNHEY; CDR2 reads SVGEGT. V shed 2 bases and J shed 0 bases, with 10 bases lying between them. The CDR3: CASSYGRSTTNEKLFF. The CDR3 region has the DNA TGTGCCAGCAGTTACGGGAGATCAACAACTAATGAAAAACTGTTTTTT.

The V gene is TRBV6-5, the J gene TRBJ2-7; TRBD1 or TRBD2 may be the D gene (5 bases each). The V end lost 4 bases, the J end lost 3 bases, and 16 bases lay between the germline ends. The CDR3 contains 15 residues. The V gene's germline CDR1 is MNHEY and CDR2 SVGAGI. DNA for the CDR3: TGTGCCAGCAGTTCCCCAGGGAGCGTCATCTACGAGCAGTACTTC. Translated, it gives CASSSPGSVIYEQYF.

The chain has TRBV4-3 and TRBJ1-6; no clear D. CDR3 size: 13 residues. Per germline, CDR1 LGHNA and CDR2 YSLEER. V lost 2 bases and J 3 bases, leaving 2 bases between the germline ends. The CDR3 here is CASSQYYNSPLHF. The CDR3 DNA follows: TGCGCCAGCAGCCAATACTATAATTCACCCCTCCACTTT.

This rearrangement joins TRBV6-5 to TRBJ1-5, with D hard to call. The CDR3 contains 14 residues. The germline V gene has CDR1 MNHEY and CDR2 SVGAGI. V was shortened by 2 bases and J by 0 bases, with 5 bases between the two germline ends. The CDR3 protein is CASSYDNSNQPQHF. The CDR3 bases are TGTGCCAGCAGTTACGATAATAGCAATCAGCCCCAGCATTTT.

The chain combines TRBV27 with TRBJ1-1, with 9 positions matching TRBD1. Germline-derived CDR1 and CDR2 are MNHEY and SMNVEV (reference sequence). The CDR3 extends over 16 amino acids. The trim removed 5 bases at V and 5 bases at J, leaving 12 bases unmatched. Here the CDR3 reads CASSLRRDRVGTEAFF. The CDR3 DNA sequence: TGTGCCAGCAGTCTCAGACGGGACAGGGTGGGAACTGAAGCTTTCTTT.

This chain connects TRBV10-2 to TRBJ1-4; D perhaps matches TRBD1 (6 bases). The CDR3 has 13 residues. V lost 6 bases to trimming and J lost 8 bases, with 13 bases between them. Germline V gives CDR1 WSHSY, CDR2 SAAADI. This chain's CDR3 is CASSRGFREKLFF. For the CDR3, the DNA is TGCGCCAGCAGCAGGGGTTTTCGGGAAAAACTGTTTTTT.

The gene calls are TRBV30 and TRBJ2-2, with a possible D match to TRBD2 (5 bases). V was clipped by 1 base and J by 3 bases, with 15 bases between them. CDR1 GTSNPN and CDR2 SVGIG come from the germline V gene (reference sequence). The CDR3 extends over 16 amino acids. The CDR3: CAWSGPTRADTGELFF. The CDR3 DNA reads TGTGCCTGGAGTGGCCCCACTAGGGCCGACACCGGGGAGCTGTTTTTT.

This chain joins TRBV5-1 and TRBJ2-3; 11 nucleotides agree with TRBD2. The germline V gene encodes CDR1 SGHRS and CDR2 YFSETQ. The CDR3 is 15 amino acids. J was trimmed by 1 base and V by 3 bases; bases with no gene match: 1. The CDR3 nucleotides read TGCGCCAGCAGCTCGGGACTAGCGGGCACAGATACGCAGTATTTT. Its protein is CASSSGLAGTDTQYF.

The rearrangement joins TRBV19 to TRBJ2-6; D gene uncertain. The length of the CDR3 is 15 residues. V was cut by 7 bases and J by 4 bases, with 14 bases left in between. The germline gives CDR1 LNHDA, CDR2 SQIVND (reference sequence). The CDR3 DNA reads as TGTGCCAGTACCACAACGGCGTCCGGGGCCAACGTCCTGACTTTC. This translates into CASTTTASGANVLTF.

The CDR3 here is CASTAQRMDTEAFF. CDR3 nucleotides: TGTGCCAGCACGGCCCAAAGGATGGACACTGAAGCTTTCTTT. This chain uses TRBV2 with TRBJ1-1; D is undetermined. Germline CDR1 SNHLY, CDR2 FYNNEI. CDR3 size: 14 residues. Between the trimmed V and J ends, which lost 7 bases and 3 bases, there was a span of 15 bases.

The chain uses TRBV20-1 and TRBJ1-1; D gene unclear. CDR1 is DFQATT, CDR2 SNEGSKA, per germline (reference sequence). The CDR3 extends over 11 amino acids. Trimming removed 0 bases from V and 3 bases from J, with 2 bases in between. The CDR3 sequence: CSARDYTEAFF. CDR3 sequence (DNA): TGCAGTGCTAGAGATTACACTGAAGCTTTCTTT.

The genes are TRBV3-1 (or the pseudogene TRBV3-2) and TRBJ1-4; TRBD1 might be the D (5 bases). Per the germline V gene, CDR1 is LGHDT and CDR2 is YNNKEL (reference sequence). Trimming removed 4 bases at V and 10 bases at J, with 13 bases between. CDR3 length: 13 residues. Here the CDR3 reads CASSPGGGRKLFF. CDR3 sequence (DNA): TGTGCCAGCAGCCCCGGGGGGGGGAGAAAACTGTTTTTT.

The CDR3 coding sequence is TGTGCCAGCCGGCAGGACCTAAACACCGGGGAGCTGTTTTTT. It specifies CASRQDLNTGELFF. The chain is built from TRBV11-2 and TRBJ2-2; the D is unclear. Looked up from germline, CDR1 is SGHAT and CDR2 is FQNNGV. The V end lost 8 bases, the J end lost 2 bases, and 12 bases lay between the germline ends. CDR3 length equals 14 residues.